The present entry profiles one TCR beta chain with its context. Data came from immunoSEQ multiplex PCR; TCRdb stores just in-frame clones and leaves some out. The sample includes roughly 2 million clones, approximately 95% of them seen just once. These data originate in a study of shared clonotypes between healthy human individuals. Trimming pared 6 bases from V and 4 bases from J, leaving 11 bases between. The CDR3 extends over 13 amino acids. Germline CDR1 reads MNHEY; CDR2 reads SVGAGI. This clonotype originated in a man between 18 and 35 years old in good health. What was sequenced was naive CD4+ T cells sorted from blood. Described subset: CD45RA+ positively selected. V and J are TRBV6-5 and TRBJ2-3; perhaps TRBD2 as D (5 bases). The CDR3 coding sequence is TGTGCCAGCAGGACGGACGGGGCAGATACGCAGTATTTT. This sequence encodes CASRTDGADTQYF.